The TCR beta chain under discussion was sequenced for a study of cytomegalovirus exposure and HLA in healthy donors. The CDR3 has 16 residues. Germline loops: CDR1 GTSNPN, CDR2 SVGIG (reference sequence). The V segment lost 0 bases and the J segment 4 bases; nucleotides outside the gene matches: 9. Researchers ran the PCR with 60 Vbeta and 13 Jbeta primers. Measured with immunoSEQ multiplex PCR; TCRdb has only the in-frame clones, and not every one. The sample yields approximately 100,000 clones, roughly three quarters seen once. The source of this sequence is a man aged 40-50 years in good health and CMV-seropositive. The sample taken for sequencing was PBMCs. V is TRBV30 and J is TRBJ1-3, with 7 nucleotides matching TRBD1. The CDR3 is CAWSVLHRGPGNTIYF. In nucleotides, the CDR3 is TGTGCCTGGAGTGTACTTCACAGGGGTCCGGGAAACACCATATATTTT. Full variable domain (outside the CDR3, taken from reference TRBV30 and TRBJ1-3): SQTIHQWPATLVQPVGSPLSLECTVEGTSNPNLYWYRQAAGRGLQLLFYSVGIGQISSEVPQNLSASRPQDRQFILSSKKLLLSDSGFYLCAWSVLHRGPGNTIYFGEGSWLTVV.